The 18 T cell receptor gamma chains in this list originate from one sample, sequenced in a study of γδ T cells in repeated Plasmodium falciparum infection. TCRdb re-called the multiplex PCR reads through CATT. This sample has around 24,000 gamma-chain clones; around 3% occur once, and the top ten carry approximately 33%. Bulk repertoires came from Vgamma9/Vdelta2+ or Vdelta2-negative gammadelta T cells flow-sorted from PBMC. The sample comprised gamma-delta T cells from blood. These receptors originate from a pool of human donors (malaria-infected and uninfected, not separated).

Regarding this clone: This probably arose from a read error, given a far larger clone one base away. This sample also contains other DNA sequences that code for the same CDR3. The chain has TRGV9 and TRGJ1 or TRGJ2. TCRdb leaves out the J gene; it was filled in here by matching the DNA to germline. This CDR3 spans 18 amino acids. Looked up from germline, CDR1 is GITISATS and CDR2 is ISYDGTV (reference sequence). CDR3 sequence: CALWEVPLPHRNYYKKLF. The CDR3 bases are TGTGCTTTGTGGGAGGTGCCCCTCCCTCACCGGAATTATTATAAGAAACTCTTT.

Concerning this clone: A read error likely explains this, since a far larger clone differs by one base. Other DNA sequences in the same sample also yield this CDR3. The chain joins TRGV9 to TRGJ1 or TRGJ2. Matching the DNA to germline supplied the J gene, which TCRdb does not give. V was pared by 9 bases and J by 4 bases, with 48 bases of the junction left unmatched. Germline CDR1 is GITISATS and CDR2 is ISYDGTV (reference sequence). The CDR3 runs 25 residues. In DNA, the CDR3 is TGTGCCTTGGATTCTTTGCGGGGCTTGTTACCTTGTAATAAGTTCGAACATGGTGCGTATTATAAGAAACTCTTT. Translated, it gives CALDSLRGLLPCNKFEHGAYYKKLF.

The sample holds many counts of this clone. The rearrangement links TRGV3 to TRGJ1 or TRGJ2. The CDR3 loop spans 13 amino acids. The V gene end was trimmed by 4 bases and the J gene end by 6 bases; junction bases not matched to a gene: 9. CDR1 and CDR2 (germline): VTNTFY, YDVSTARD (reference sequence). The CDR3 DNA sequence: TGTGCCACCTGGGAAGGCGGATGTTATAAGAAACTCTTT. The encoded protein is CATWEGGCYKKLF.

Note on this clone: TCRdb assigns this DNA the protein of a much larger clone, which departs from its translation at residue 2; this likely reflects a read error, and the protein shown comes from translating the DNA. The rearrangement links TRGV4 to TRGJ1 or TRGJ2. In germline, CDR1 is EGSTGY, CDR2 YDSYTSSV. The CDR3 is 13 residues long. The CDR3 bases are TGTACCACCTGGGGCCCTCCTAAATATAAGAAACTCTTT. Translated: CTTWGPPKYKKLF.

This clone turned up a few times. The DNA is omitted, as the CDR3 cannot be located on it reliably, and the CDR3 follows TCRdb's listing. The CDR3 spells CALWEVTIIIIRNSLAVEQHF. No call exists for the J gene, whereas the V gene is TRGV9. The CDR3 region is 21 residues in length, termini included. The germline gives CDR1 GITISATS, CDR2 ISYDGTV (reference sequence).

This clone was picked up many times. A read error is likely here: a far larger clone is one base away. At the DNA level, this CDR3 is encoded by other sequences in the same sample as well. A V gene of TRGV9 was called, but no J gene was assigned. Germline V lookup: CDR1 GITISATS, CDR2 ISYDGTV (reference sequence). The length of the CDR3 is 16 residues. CDR3 in amino acids: CALWSPQELGKKIKVF. The CDR3 DNA is TGTGCCTTGTGGAGCCCCCAAGAGTTGGGCAAAAAAATCAAGGTATTC.

In this sample, this clone turned up many times. TCRdb assigns this DNA the protein of a much larger clone, which departs from its translation at residue 8; this likely reflects a read error, and the protein shown comes from translating the DNA. DNA of the CDR3: TGTGCCTTGTGGGAGGAAGAGTCGGGCAAAAAAATCAAGGTATTT. It translates to CALWEEESGKKIKVF. The V gene is TRGV9, the J gene TRGJP. The CDR3 extends over 15 amino acids. The V gene's germline CDR1 is GITISATS and CDR2 ISYDGTV (reference sequence).

The chain carries TRGV4 and TRGJP2. Since TCRdb gives no J gene, matching the DNA to germline was used here to assign it. Germline V CDR1 and CDR2: EGSTGY, YDSYTSSV. The V gene end was trimmed by 6 bases and the J gene end by 3 bases; junction bases not matched to a gene: 10. This CDR3 has 15 residues. CDR3 nucleotide sequence: TGTGCCACCTGGACACAGGGGGGTAGTGATTGGATCAAGACGTTT. It codes for CATWTQGGSDWIKTF.

In the case of this clone: The amino acid sequence in TCRdb belongs to a much larger clone and departs from this DNA's translation at residue 11, likely a sequencing read error; the sequence shown is translated from the DNA. CDR3 nucleotide sequence: TGTGCCTTGTGGGACCAGCCGAACTACACAACTTATTATAAGAAACTCTTT. Protein: CALWDQPNYTTYYKKLF. V is TRGV9 and J is TRGJ1 or TRGJ2. Germline lookup yields CDR1 GITISATS and CDR2 ISYDGTV (reference sequence). After removal of 4 bases from V and 3 bases from J, the junction contained 18 bases not matched to a gene. The CDR3 totals 17 residues.

For this clone: This DNA's translation differs at residue 6 from TCRdb's protein, which comes from a much larger clone; a read error is likely, and the protein shown is translated from the DNA. This chain joins TRGV9 and TRGJP. The J gene was missing in TCRdb and was found by matching the end of the DNA to germline. The junction had 8 bases not matched to a gene; V was cut back by 2 bases and J by 4 bases. Germline V gene sequence: CDR1 GITISATS, CDR2 ISYDGTV (reference sequence). CDR3 length equals 18 residues. The CDR3 region is CALWEAGSQELGKKIKVF. The CDR3 DNA follows: TGTGCCTTGTGGGAGGCGGGCTCTCAAGAGTTGGGCAAAAAAATCAAGGTATTT.

This clone was counted many times. This sequence is one base from a far larger clone and is likely a read error. Other DNA sequences from this sample encode an identical CDR3 as well. The V gene reported is TRGV4; the J gene is uncalled. This CDR3 has 15 residues. Germline CDR1 and CDR2: EGSTGY and YDSYTSSV. This CDR3 reads CATWGIYTTGWFKIF. DNA for the CDR3: TGTGCCACCTGGGGAATCTATACCACTGGTTGGTTCAAGATATTC.

Of note for this clone: A single base is all that separates this from a far larger clone, so a read error is likely. Different DNA sequences within this sample yield the same CDR3. The chain couples TRGV3 to TRGJ1 or TRGJ2. TCRdb lists no J gene, so it was determined here by aligning the DNA to germline. There are 11 residues in the CDR3. Germline-derived CDR1 and CDR2 are VTNTFY and YDVSTARD (reference sequence). With V trimmed by 5 bases and J by 7 bases, 5 bases remained unmatched. The CDR3 is CATWGDYKKLF. The CDR3 nucleotides are TGTGCCACCTGGGGAGACTATAAGAAACTCTTT.

Worth noting for this clone: Only one base separates this from a far larger clonotype, so it likely reflects a read error. The same CDR3 can be traced to other DNA sequences in this sample. The chain couples TRGV9 to TRGJ1 or TRGJ2. The J gene was not available in TCRdb and was assigned here by matching the DNA to germline segments. Germline V gene lookup returns CDR1 GITISATS and CDR2 ISYDGTV (reference sequence). The CDR3 contains 14 residues. CDR3: CALWEVSPRRKKLF. CDR3 nucleotide sequence: TGTGCCTTATGGGAGGTATCTCCTCGGCGAAAGAAACTCTTT.

This clone was detected many times. A far larger clone is off by one base, so a read error is likely. The chain links TRGV4 to TRGJ1 or TRGJ2. The CDR3 has 15 amino acids. The J segment lost 6 bases and the V segment lost 4 bases, leaving 15 bases of the junction unmatched. Germline V lookup: CDR1 EGSTGY, CDR2 YDSYTSSV. The CDR3 is CATWDGRLISYKKLF. CDR3 in DNA: TGTGCCACCTGGGACGGGCGGCTTATTTCTTATAAGAAACTCTTT.

On this clone: A far larger clone differs by one base, so this is likely a read error. Other DNA sequences from this sample encode an identical CDR3 as well. The gene calls are TRGV9 and TRGJ1 or TRGJ2. The J gene, left out of TCRdb, was set here by checking the DNA against germline. CDR3 length: 13 amino acids. Looked up from germline, CDR1 is GITISATS and CDR2 is ISYDGTV (reference sequence). The CDR3 loop is CALWEVLYYKKLF. The CDR3 DNA is TGTGCCCTGTGGGAGGTGTTGTATTATAAGAAACTCTTT.

Note on this clone: A far larger clone is just one base off, so this is likely a read error. This same CDR3 is encoded by further DNA sequences in the sample. Called V gene: TRGV9; the J gene was not called. There are 14 residues in the CDR3. CDR1 and CDR2 (germline): GITISATS, ISYDGTV (reference sequence). CDR3 DNA: TGTGCCTTGTGGGAGGTGCCCCGAACCCGTAAGAAACTCTTC. Its protein product is CALWEVPRTRKKLF.

This clone was observed many times. It is likely a read error: a sequence one base away is far more abundant. Other DNA variants within this sample encode the same CDR3. The rearrangement uses TRGV3 and TRGJ1 or TRGJ2. Germline-derived CDR1 and CDR2 are VTNTFY and YDVSTARD (reference sequence). This CDR3 contains 14 residues. CDR3 bases: TGTGCCACCTGGGACAGGCCGAGTTATTATAAGAAGCTCTTT. It translates to CATWDRPSYYKKLF.

On this clone itself: This likely came from a read error, as a far larger clone is one base away. Within the sample, other DNA sequences also encode this same CDR3. V and J are TRGV2 and TRGJ1 or TRGJ2. The J gene was missing in TCRdb and was found by matching the end of the DNA to germline. The CDR3 has 14 residues. V lost 3 bases and J lost 4; bases outside the gene matches: 9. CDR1 and CDR2 (germline): EGSNGY, YDSYNSKV. CDR3 in amino acids: CATWDLENYYKKLF. DNA for the CDR3: TGTGCCACCTGGGACCTCGAGAACTATTATAAGAAACTCTTT.